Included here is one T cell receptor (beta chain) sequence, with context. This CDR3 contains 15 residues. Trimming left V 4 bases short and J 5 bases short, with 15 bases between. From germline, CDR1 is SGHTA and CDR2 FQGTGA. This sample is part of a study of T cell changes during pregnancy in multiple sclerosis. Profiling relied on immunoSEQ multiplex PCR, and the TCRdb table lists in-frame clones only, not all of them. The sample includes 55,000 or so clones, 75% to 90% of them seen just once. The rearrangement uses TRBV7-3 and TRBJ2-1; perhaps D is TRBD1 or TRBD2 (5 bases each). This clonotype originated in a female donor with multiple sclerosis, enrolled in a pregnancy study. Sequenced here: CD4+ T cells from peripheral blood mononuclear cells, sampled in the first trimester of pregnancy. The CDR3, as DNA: TGTGCCAGCAGCTCAACGGGGCCTTCTAACAATGAGCAGTTCTTC. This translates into CASSSTGPSNNEQFF. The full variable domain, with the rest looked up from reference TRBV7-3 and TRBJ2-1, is GAGVSQTPSNKVTEKGKYVELRCDPISGHTALYWYRQSLGQGPEFLIYFQGTGAADDSGLPNDRFFAVRPEGSVSTLKIQRTERGDSAVYLCASSSTGPSNNEQFFGPGTRLTVL.